This TCR beta chain derives from a study of blood T cell repertoires in COVID-19. The CDR3 covers 12 residues. Germline V lookup: CDR1 SGHRS, CDR2 YFSETQ. V was trimmed by 6 bases and J by 5 bases, leaving 9 bases between them. Method: immunoSEQ multiplex PCR; TCRdb's copy keeps in-frame clones and lacks some. The data hold about 250,000 clones, with about four fifths observed a single time. The rearrangement links TRBV5-1 to TRBJ2-1; D might be TRBD1 (6 bases). Sample: peripheral blood. This receptor was obtained from a man at least 80 years old with acute or convalescent COVID-19. The CDR3 loop reads CASKNRDNEQFF. CDR3 DNA: TGCGCCAGCAAGAACAGGGACAATGAGCAGTTCTTC.